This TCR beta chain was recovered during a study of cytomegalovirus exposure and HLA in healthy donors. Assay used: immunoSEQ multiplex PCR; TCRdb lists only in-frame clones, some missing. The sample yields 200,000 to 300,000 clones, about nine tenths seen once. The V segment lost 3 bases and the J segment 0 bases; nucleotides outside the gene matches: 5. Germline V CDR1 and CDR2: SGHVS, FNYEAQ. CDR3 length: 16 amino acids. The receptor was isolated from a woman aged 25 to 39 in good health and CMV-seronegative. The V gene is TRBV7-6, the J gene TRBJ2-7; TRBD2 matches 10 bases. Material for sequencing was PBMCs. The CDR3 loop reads CASSLTSGFSSYEQYF. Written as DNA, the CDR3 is TGTGCCAGCAGCTTGACTAGCGGGTTTAGCTCCTACGAGCAGTACTTC.